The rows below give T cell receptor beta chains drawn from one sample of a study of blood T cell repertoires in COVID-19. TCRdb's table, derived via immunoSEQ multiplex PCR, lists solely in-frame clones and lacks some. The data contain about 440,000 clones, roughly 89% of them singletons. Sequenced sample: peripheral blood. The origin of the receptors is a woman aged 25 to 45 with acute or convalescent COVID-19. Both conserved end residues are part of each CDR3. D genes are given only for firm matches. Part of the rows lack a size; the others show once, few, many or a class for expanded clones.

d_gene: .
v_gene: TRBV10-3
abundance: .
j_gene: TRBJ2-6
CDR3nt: TGTGCCATCAGTGATACGTCCCGGGGTTCCGGGGCCAACGTCCTGACTTTC
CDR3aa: CAISDTSRGSGANVLTF

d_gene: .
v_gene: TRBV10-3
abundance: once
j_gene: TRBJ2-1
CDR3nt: TGTGCCATCTCCCAGGACAGATCTTACAATGAGCAGTTCTTC
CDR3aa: CAISQDRSYNEQFF

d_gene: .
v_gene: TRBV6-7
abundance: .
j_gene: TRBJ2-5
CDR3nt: TGTACCACTAGTCCCGGTAGCGCGGGACGGAGTAACCAAGAGACCCAGTACTTC
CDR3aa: CTTSPGSAGRSNQETQYF

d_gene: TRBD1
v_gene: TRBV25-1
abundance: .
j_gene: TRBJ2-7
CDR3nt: TGTGCCAGCAGTGAATATAAGGACAGGGGGAGTGAGCAGTACTTC
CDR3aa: CASSEYKDRGSEQYF

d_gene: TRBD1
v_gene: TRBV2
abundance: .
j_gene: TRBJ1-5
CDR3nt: TGTGCCAGCAGTCTCCGGGACAGTTCCAACCAGCATTTT
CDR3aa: CASSLRDSSNQHF

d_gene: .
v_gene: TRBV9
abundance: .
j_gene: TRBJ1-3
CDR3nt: TGTGCCAGCAGCGTAGATTCTAGTGCTGGAAACACCATATATTTT
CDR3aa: CASSVDSSAGNTIYF

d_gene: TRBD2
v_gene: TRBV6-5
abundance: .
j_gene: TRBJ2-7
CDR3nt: TGTGCCAGCAGTTACTCACTAGCGGGGCGGAACGAGCAGTACTTC
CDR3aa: CASSYSLAGRNEQYF

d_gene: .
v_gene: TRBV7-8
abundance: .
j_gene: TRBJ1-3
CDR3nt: TGTGCCAGCAGCTCTAGCGACGGGCCGGGAAACACCATATATTTT
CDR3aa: CASSSSDGPGNTIYF

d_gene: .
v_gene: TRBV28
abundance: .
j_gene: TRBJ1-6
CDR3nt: TGTGCCAGCAGTCCGTTACGGTCACCCCTCCACTTT
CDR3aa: CASSPLRSPLHF

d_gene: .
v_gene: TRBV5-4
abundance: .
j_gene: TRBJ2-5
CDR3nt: TGTGCCAGCAGCTTCCGACGACAGACGGAGACCCAGTACTTC
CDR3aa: CASSFRRQTETQYF

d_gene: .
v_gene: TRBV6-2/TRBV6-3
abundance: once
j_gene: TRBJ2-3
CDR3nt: TGTGCCAGCAGTTACCTAGACTCTAGCACAGATACGCAGTATTTT
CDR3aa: CASSYLDSSTDTQYF

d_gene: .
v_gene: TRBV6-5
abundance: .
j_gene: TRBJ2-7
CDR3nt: TGTGCCACCGGGGGGCGCGAGTCCTACGAGCAGTACTTC
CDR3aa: CATGGRESYEQYF

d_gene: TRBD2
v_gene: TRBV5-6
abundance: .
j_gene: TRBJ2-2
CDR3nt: TGTGCCAGCAGCTTGGTGGGGCGGGGGAGGCGAACCGGGGAGCTGTTTTTT
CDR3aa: CASSLVGRGRRTGELFF

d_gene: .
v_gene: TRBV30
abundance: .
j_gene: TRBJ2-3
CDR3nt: TGTGCCTGGAGCCGGGGGACGCAGTATTTT
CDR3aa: CAWSRGTQYF

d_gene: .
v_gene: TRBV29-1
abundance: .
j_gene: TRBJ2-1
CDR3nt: TGCAGCGTTGGGCAGGGGACGATGTATGAGCAGTTCTTC
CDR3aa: CSVGQGTMYEQFF

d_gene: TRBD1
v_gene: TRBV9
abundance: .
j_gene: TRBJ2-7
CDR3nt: TGTGCCAGCAGCGTAGCTCCGGGACAGAACCCCTACGAGCAGTACTTC
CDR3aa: CASSVAPGQNPYEQYF

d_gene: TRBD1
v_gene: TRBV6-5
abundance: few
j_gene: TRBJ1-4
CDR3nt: TGTGCCAGCAGCCTACCCCAGGGGGCTTCGGAAAAACTGTTTTTT
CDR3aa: CASSLPQGASEKLFF

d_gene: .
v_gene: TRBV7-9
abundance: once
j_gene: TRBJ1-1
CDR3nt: TGTGCCAGCACCCCCATGAACACTGAAGCTTTCTTT
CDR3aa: CASTPMNTEAFF

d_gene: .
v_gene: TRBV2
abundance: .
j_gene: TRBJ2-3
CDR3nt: TGTGCCAGCAGTGAGTCAGGGCGAACCACAGATACGCAGTATTTT
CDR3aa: CASSESGRTTDTQYF

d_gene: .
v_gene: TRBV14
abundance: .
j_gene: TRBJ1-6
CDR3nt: TGTGCCAGCAGCCAAGAACGTTACAGGAACTCCTATAATTCACCCCTCCACTTT
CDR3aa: CASSQERYRNSYNSPLHF

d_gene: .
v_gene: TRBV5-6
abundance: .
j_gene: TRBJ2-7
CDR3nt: TGTGCCAGCAGCTTGTATGCTAGAGTCGCCTACGAGCAGTACTTC
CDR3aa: CASSLYARVAYEQYF

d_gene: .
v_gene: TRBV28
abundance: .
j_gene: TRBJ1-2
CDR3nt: TGTGCCAGCAGCAACAGGCGGACAACTAACTATGGCTACACCTTC
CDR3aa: CASSNRRTTNYGYTF

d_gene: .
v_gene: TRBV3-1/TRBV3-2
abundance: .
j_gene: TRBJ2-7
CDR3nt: TGTGCCAGCAGCCAAGTAGCTGCAGGGAGGGAGCAGTACTTC
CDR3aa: CASSQVAAGREQYF

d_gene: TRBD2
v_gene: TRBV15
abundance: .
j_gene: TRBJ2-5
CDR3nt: TGTGCCACCAGCAGAGATGGGACTAGCGGGGACCAAGAGACCCAGTACTTC
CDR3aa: CATSRDGTSGDQETQYF

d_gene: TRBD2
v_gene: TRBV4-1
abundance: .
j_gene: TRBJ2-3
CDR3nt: TGCGCCAGCAGCCCCCCGACCGTAGCGGGGAGCACAGATACGCAGTATTTT
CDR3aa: CASSPPTVAGSTDTQYF

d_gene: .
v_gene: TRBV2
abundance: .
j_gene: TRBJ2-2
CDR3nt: TGTGCCAGCAGTGGCAGGGTCGGCACCGGGGAGCTGTTTTTT
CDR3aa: CASSGRVGTGELFF